This TCR beta chain was observed in a study of beta chain features in type 1 diabetes. Whole-study context: In age, gender and cell yields, patients were similar to healthy donors. The number of sorted cells examined across all samples was fewer than 110,000,000. General observations from the study: In every one of the four CD4+ subsets, TCRB CDR3s were moderately but significantly shorter in Type 1 diabetes patients.

TCRB transcripts that were expressed got sequenced, as all of the isolated RNA had been reverse transcribed. Produced via immunoSEQ multiplex PCR; TCRdb's table is partial and in-frame only. The sample records about 280,000 clones, approximately 16% being singletons. Germline CDR1 is SEHNR and CDR2 is FQNEAQ (reference sequence). This CDR3 spans 15 amino acids. Trimming removed 8 bases from V and 1 base from J, with 17 bases in between. Of note for this clone: Antigen: not known.

The specimen was naive CD4+ T cells from blood. The sequence came from a man between 18 and 35 years old with type 1 diabetes. The chain is built from TRBV7-9 and TRBJ2-5; no reliable D call. CDR3 protein: CASLASGPVQETQYF. DNA of the CDR3: TGTGCCAGCCTCGCGTCTGGGCCAGTCCAAGAGACCCAGTACTTC.